Described below is a single T cell receptor beta chain sequence and its context. Its antigen is unidentified. This entry comes from a study of regulatory T cells in long-lasting Graves disease. The overall study: Newly diagnosed Graves' patients had taken antithyroid drugs under 3 months.

The time point denotes: newly diagnosed GD, antithyroid drugs for less than 3 months. Researchers made the TCR library from RNA that was extracted from PBMCs. EDTA tubes collected 7.5 to 9.5 milliliters of peripheral blood. Arm-PCR with iRepertoire HTBI primers amplified the CDR3 regions for these TCR beta libraries. Via MiXCR, TCRdb re-called the multiplex PCR reads, giving one row per CDR3 protein. The data contain 200,000 to 250,000 distinct CDR3 sequences, roughly a fifth of them seen just once; the ten biggest clones take up 12%. In germline, CDR1 is MNHNS, CDR2 SASEGT. This CDR3 spans 17 amino acids. With V trimmed by 6 bases and J by 2 bases, 13 bases remained unmatched. Study observations and caveats: Persistent Graves' patients showed less TCR diversity than newly diagnosed patients showed.

The sample was also linked to a second study, of T cells in Graves' hyperthyroidism and ophthalmopathy. This second study notes: Among clonotypes expanded in thyroid above 0.001, most were also found in blood.

The sequencing used peripheral blood mononuclear cells (PBMCs), collected at new diagnosis, from a patient treated with antithyroid drugs. This sequence was found in a woman younger than 45 with Graves disease. V gene TRBV6-1 combines with J gene TRBJ2-5, with 9 positions matching TRBD1. The CDR3 region has the DNA TGTGCCAGCAGCTCCCTTCCCGGGACAGGGAGACAAGAGACCCAGTACTTC. Amino acid sequence: CASSSLPGTGRQETQYF.